One sample yielded the 3 T cell receptor beta chains listed below, sequenced in a study of cytomegalovirus exposure and HLA in healthy donors. Primers: 60 Vbeta forward and 13 Jbeta reverse. Profiling relied on immunoSEQ multiplex PCR, and the TCRdb table lists in-frame clones only, not all of them. The sample shows over 150,000 clones, 76% of them seen only once. The specimen sequenced was PBMCs. Every receptor here comes from a man in his sixties in good health and CMV-seronegative.

The rearrangement uses TRBV27 and TRBJ2-2, with D maybe TRBD2 (5 bases). Trimming cost V 6 bases and J 1 base, with 15 bases left between them. The CDR3 has 16 amino acids. Per germline, CDR1 MNHEY and CDR2 SMNVEV (reference sequence). Here the CDR3 DNA reads TGTGCCAGCAGACCCACGGGGTTGAGGAACACCGGGGAGCTGTTTTTT. It is translated as CASRPTGLRNTGELFF.

This rearrangement joins TRBV10-3 to TRBJ1-4; D remains unclear. Trimming took 6 bases from V and 5 from J, leaving 10 bases between them. The CDR3 consists of 13 residues. Germline V gene sequence: CDR1 ENHRY, CDR2 SYGVKD. The CDR3 coding sequence is TGTGCCATCAGGAGGGAACTAAATGAAAAACTGTTTTTT. Translating it yields CAIRRELNEKLFF.

This clone was seen a few times. V usage is TRBV25-1 and J usage is TRBJ1-1, with a tentative D call TRBD1 (6 bases). The germline V gene encodes CDR1 MGHDK and CDR2 SYGVNS. Trimming cost V 5 bases and J 5 bases, with 21 bases left between them. CDR3 length equals 16 residues. The CDR3 loop is CASSTPGTFSWTEAFF. The CDR3 bases are TGTGCCAGCAGTACTCCCGGGACATTCTCTTGGACTGAAGCTTTCTTT.